The clone carrying this T cell receptor beta chain was observed a few times. The data belong to a study of T-cell memory formation after mild COVID-19. One entry per CDR3 protein results from TCRdb running MiXCR on the 5' RACE reads. The data hold 120,000 to 150,000 distinct CDR3 sequences, with over 15% observed a single time. This TCR came from an adult woman who had mild COVID-19 (a few samples of this study predate the infection). Cell type and time point are not known. The sequenced sample was PBMCs or a T cell subset sorted from them (not recorded which).

The CDR3 DNA is TGCAGCGTTGAACCCGGGGCTAGCCGCGGGGAGCAGTTCTTC. It yields the protein CSVEPGASRGEQFF. This chain uses TRBV29-1 with TRBJ2-1; the D call may be TRBD1 or TRBD2 (5 bases each). The CDR3 contains 14 residues. V shed 2 bases and J shed 10 bases, with 18 bases lying between them. CDR1 SQVTM and CDR2 ANQGSEA come from the germline V gene.